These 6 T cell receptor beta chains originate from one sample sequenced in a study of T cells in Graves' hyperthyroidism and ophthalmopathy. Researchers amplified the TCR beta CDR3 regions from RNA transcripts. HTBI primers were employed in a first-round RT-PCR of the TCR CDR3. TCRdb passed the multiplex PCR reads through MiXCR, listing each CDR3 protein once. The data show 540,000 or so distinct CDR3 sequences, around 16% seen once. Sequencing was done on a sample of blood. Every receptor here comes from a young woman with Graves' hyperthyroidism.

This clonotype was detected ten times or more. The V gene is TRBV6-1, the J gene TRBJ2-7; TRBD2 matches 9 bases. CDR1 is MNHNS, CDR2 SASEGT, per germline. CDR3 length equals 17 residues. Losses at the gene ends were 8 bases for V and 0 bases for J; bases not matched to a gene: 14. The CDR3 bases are TGTGCCAGCCGGAAGGGGGTTACTAGCGGGCACTCCTACGAGCAGTACTTC. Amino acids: CASRKGVTSGHSYEQYF.

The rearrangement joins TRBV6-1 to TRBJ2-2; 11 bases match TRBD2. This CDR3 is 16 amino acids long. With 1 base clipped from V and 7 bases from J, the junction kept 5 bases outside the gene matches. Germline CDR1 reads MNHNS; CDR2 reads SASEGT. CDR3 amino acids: CASSEVAGGPGGELFF. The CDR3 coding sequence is TGTGCCAGCAGTGAAGTAGCGGGAGGGCCAGGCGGGGAGCTGTTTTTT.

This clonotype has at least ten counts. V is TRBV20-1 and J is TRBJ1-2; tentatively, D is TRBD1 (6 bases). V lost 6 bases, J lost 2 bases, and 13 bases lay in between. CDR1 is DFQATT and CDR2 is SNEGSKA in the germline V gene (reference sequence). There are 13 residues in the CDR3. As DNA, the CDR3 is TGCAGTGCGACGACAGGAACAAACTATGGCTACACCTTC. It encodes CSATTGTNYGYTF.

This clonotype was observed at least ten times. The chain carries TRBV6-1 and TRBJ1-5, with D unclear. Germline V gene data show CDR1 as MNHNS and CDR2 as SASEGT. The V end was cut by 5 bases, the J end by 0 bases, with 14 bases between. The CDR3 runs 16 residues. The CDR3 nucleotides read TGTGCCAGCAGTTCTGAACGACGGTATAGCAATCAGCCCCAGCATTTT. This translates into CASSSERRYSNQPQHF.

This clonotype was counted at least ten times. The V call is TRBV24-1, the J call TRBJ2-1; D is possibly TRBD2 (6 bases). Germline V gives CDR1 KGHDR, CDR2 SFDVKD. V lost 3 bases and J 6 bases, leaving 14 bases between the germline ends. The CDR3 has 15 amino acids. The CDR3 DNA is TGTGCCACCAGTGATCGGGGGTCCAGGATCAATGAGCAGTTCTTC. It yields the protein CATSDRGSRINEQFF.

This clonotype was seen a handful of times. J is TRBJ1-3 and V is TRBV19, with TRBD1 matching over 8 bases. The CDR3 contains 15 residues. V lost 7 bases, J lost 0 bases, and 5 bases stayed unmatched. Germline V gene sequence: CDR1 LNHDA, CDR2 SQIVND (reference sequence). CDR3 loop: CASTTTGDSGNTIYF. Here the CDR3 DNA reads TGTGCCAGTACCACGACAGGGGACTCTGGAAACACCATATATTTT.